This T cell receptor (beta chain) came from a study of CD8+ T cells in alopecia areata. Overall study: Treated patients received oral tofacitinib, 5 to 10 mg twice daily.

The CDR3 contains 13 residues. CDR1 is SQVTM, CDR2 ANQGSEA, per germline. V was clipped by 6 bases and J by 3 bases, with 9 bases between them. Study findings and constraints: Normal scalp showed lower clonality than lesional scalp, especially alopecia totalis/universalis. Tofacitinib produced a significant decrease in scalp clonality and in expanded CD8+ clones among the top 100.

The treatment: oral pan-JAK inhibitor, 5-10 mg twice daily. The sample holds one count of this clone. Antigen specificity is unknown. RNA extraction was followed by reverse transcription into cDNA, which acted as the sequencing template. Profiling relied on immunoSEQ multiplex PCR, and the TCRdb table lists in-frame clones only, not all of them. In the table there are some 240,000 clones, approximately 57% of which are singletons. The sequence was obtained from a human donor with alopecia areata. The V and J genes are TRBV29-1 and TRBJ2-6; unclear D gene. The input for sequencing was CD4+ T cells sorted from blood, taken at week 4, from a patient treated with tofacitinib. The CDR3 nucleotides are TGCAGCGTCAAGACCAATGGGGCCAACGTCCTGACTTTC. It codes for CSVKTNGANVLTF.